These 3 T cell receptor beta chains originate from one sample sequenced in a study of T cells in localized non-small cell lung cancer. Some clones are missing from TCRdb's copy, which holds only in-frame ones; the method was immunoSEQ multiplex PCR. The data contain tens of thousands of clones, around 93% of them singletons. This specimen was peripheral blood mononuclear cells, taken before any cancer treatment. Receptors originate from a female donor older than 55 with stage II lung adenocarcinoma.

This clone was observed once. The rearrangement joins TRBV7-2 to TRBJ1-5; D is ambiguous. Trimming cost V 4 bases and J 11 bases, with 15 bases left between them. Germline V gene data show CDR1 as SGHTA and CDR2 as FQGNSA. This CDR3 region has 13 residues. CDR3 amino acids: CASSWETPATQHF. The CDR3 nucleotides read TGTGCCAGCAGCTGGGAGACCCCTGCAACCCAGCATTTT.

This chain links TRBV7-9 with TRBJ2-5; D gene uncertain. CDR1 is SEHNR, CDR2 FQNEAQ, per germline (reference sequence). CDR3 length equals 13 residues. Trimming shortened V by 3 bases and J by 7 bases, and 12 bases separated the two germline ends. CDR3 protein: CASSFEPLGTQYF. The CDR3 region has the DNA TGTGCCAGCAGCTTCGAACCTTTGGGGACCCAGTACTTC.

The chain has TRBV5-1 and TRBJ1-2; 8 nucleotides align to TRBD1. CDR1 and CDR2 (germline): SGHRS, YFSETQ. The V and J ends lost 4 bases and 6 bases, in that order; junction bases with no gene match: 11. The CDR3 extends over 15 amino acids. The CDR3 is CASSVRETGVDGYTF. CDR3 coding DNA: TGCGCCAGCAGCGTGCGGGAGACAGGGGTGGATGGCTACACCTTC. The full variable domain, with the rest looked up from reference TRBV5-1 and TRBJ1-2, is KAGVTQTPRYLIKTRGQQVTLSCSPISGHRSVSWYQQTPGQGLQFLFEYFSETQRNKGNFPGRFSGRQFSNSRSEMNVSTLELGDSALYLCASSVRETGVDGYTFGSGTRLTVV.